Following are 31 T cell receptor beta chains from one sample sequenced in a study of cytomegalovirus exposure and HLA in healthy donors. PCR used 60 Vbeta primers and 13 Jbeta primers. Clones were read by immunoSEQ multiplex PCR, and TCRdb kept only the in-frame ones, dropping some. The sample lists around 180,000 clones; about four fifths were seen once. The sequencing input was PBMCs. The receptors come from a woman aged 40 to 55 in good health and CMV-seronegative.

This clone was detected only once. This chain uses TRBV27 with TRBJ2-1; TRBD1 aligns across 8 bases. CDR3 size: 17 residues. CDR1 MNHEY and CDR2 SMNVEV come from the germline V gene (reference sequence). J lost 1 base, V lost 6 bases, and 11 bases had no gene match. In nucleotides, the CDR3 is TGTGCCAGCAGGGAGGGCTCCGACAGGGGTTCCTACAATGAGCAGTTCTTC. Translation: CASREGSDRGSYNEQFF.

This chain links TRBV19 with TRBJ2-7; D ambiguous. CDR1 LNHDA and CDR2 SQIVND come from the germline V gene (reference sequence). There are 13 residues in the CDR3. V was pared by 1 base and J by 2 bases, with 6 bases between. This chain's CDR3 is CASSIVPAYEQYF. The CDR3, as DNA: TGTGCCAGTAGTATAGTTCCAGCCTACGAGCAGTACTTC. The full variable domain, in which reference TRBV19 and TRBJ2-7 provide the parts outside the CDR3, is DGGITQSPKYLFRKEGQNVTLSCEQNLNHDAMYWYRQDPGQGLRLIYYSQIVNDFQKGDIAEGYSVSREKKESFPLTVTSAQKNPTAFYLCASSIVPAYEQYFGPGTRLTVT.

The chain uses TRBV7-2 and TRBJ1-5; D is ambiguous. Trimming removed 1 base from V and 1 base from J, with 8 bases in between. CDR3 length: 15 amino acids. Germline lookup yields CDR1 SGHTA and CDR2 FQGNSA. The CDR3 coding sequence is TGTGCCAGCAGCTTAGTCCGGGAGAGCAATCAGCCCCAGCATTTT. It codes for CASSLVRESNQPQHF.

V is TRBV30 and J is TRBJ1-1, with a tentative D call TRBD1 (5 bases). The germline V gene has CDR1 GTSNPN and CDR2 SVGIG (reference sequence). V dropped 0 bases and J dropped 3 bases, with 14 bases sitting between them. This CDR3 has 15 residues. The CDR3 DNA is TGTGCCTGGAGTGTGCAAGGGGCAAGATACACTGAAGCTTTCTTT. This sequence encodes CAWSVQGARYTEAFF. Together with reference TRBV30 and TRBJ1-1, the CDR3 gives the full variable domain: SQTIHQWPATLVQPVGSPLSLECTVEGTSNPNLYWYRQAAGRGLQLLFYSVGIGQISSEVPQNLSASRPQDRQFILSSKKLLLSDSGFYLCAWSVQGARYTEAFFGQGTRLTVV.

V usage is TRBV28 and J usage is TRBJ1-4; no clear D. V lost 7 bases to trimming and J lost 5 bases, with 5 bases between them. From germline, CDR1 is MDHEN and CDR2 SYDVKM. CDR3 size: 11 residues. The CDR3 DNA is TGTGCCAGCATTTCAAATGAAAAACTGTTTTTT. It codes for CASISNEKLFF.

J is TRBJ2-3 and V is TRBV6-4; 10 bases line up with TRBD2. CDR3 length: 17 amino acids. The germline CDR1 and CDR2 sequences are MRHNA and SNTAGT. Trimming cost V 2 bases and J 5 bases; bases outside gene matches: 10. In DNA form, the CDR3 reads TGTGCCAGCAGTGACGGCCGAGCGGGAGGGCATAGAGATACGCAGTATTTT. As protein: CASSDGRAGGHRDTQYF.

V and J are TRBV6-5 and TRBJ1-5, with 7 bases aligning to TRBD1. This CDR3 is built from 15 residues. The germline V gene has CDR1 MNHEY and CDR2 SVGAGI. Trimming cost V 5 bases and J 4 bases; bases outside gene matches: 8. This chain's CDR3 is CASSGRPGGNQPQHF. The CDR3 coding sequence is TGTGCCAGCAGTGGAAGGCCAGGGGGTAATCAGCCCCAGCATTTT.

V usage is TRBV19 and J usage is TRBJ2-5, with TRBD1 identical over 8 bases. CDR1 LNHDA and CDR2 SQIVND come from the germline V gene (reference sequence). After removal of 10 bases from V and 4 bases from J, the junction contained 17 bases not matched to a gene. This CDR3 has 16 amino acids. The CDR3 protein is CATTIRRTGGGETQYF. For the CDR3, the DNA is TGTGCCACCACTATTCGTCGAACAGGGGGAGGAGAGACCCAGTACTTC.

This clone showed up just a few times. The CDR3: CASSPRTGEDGYTF. The CDR3 DNA is TGTGCCAGCAGTCCCCGGACAGGGGAGGATGGCTACACCTTC. The chain is built from TRBV6-4 and TRBJ1-2; 9 bases are shared with TRBD1. This CDR3 is built from 14 residues. V trimming: 5 bases; J trimming: 6 bases; junction bases outside the gene matches: 7. Germline CDR1 MRHNA, CDR2 SNTAGT.

The CDR3 DNA reads as TGTGCCAGCTCACCCTTTTCACTCAGGGGAAGTGTTGGCTACACCTTC. This gives the protein CASSPFSLRGSVGYTF. This sequence joins TRBV18 and TRBJ1-2; tentatively, D is TRBD1 (6 bases). V was clipped by 3 bases and J by 7 bases, with 21 bases between them. CDR1 and CDR2 (germline): KGHSH, LQKENI. The CDR3 contains 16 residues.

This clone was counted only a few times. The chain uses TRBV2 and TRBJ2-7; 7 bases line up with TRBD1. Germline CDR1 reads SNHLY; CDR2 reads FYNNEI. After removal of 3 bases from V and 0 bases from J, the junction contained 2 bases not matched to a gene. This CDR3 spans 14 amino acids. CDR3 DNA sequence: TGTGCCAGCAGTGACCAGGGGGTCTCCTACGAGCAGTACTTC. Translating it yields CASSDQGVSYEQYF.

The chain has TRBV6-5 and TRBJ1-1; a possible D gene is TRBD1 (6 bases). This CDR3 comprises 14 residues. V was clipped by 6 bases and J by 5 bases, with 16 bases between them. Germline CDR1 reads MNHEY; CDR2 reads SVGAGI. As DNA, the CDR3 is TGTGCCAGCAGGCCTCCGGGACAAGGGACTGAAGCTTTCTTT. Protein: CASRPPGQGTEAFF.

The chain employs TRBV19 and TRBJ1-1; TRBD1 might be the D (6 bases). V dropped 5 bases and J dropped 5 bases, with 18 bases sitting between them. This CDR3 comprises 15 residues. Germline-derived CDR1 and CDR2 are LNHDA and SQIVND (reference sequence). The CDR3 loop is CASSAWGGAGTEAFF. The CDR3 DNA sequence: TGTGCCAGTAGTGCGTGGGGGGGCGCGGGGACTGAAGCTTTCTTT.

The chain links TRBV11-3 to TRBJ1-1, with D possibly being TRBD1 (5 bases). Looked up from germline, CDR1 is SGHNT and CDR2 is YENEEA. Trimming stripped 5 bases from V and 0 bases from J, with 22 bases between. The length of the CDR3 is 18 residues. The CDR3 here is CASSPRGTLASVNTEAFF. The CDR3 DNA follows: TGTGCCAGCAGCCCCCGAGGGACTCTGGCTAGTGTGAACACTGAAGCTTTCTTT.

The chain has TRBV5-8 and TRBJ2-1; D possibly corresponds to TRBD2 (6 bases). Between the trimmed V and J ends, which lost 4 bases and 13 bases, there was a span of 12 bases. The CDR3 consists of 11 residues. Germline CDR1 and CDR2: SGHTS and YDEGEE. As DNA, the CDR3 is TGTGCCAGCAGCGGGACTCTGCTTCAGTTCTTC. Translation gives CASSGTLLQFF.

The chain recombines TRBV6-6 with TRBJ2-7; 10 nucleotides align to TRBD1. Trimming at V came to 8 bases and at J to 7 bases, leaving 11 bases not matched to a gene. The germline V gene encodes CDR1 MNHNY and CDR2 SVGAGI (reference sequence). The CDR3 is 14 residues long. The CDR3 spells CASAYSDRGQEQYF. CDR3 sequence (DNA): TGTGCCAGCGCCTATAGTGACAGGGGGCAAGAGCAGTACTTC.

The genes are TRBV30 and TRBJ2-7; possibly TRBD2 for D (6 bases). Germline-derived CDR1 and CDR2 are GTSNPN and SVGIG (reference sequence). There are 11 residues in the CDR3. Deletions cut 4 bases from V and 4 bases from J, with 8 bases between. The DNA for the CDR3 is TGTGCCTGGACTAGCGCATACGAGCAGTACTTC. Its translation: CAWTSAYEQYF.

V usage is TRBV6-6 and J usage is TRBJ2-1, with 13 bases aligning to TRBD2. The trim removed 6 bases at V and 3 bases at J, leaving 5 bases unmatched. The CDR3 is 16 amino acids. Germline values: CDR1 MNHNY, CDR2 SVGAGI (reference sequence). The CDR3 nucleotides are TGTGCCAGCAGCCGATGGACTAGCGGGAGCTACAATGAGCAGTTCTTC. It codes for CASSRWTSGSYNEQFF.

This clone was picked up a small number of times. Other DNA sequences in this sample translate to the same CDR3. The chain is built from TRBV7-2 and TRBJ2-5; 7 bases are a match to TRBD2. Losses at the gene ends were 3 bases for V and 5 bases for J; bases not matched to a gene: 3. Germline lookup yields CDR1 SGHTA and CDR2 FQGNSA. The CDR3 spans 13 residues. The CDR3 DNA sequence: TGTGCCAGCAGCTTCGCGGGAGAGGAGACCCAGTACTTC. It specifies CASSFAGEETQYF.

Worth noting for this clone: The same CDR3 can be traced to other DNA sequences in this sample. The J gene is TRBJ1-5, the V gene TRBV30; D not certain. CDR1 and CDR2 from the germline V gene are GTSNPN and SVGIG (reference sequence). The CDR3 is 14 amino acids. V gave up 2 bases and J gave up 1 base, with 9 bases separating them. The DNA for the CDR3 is TGTGCCTGGAGTACGGGTACAAGCAATCAGCCCCAGCATTTT. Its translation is CAWSTGTSNQPQHF. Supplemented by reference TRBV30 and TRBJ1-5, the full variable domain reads SQTIHQWPATLVQPVGSPLSLECTVEGTSNPNLYWYRQAAGRGLQLLFYSVGIGQISSEVPQNLSASRPQDRQFILSSKKLLLSDSGFYLCAWSTGTSNQPQHFGDGTRLSIL.

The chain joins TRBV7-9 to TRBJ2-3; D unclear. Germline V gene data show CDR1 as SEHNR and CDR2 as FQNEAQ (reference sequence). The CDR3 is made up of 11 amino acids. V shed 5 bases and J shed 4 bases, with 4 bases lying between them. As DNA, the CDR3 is TGTGCCAGCAGCGCGGCAGATACGCAGTATTTT. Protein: CASSAADTQYF.

The CDR3 sequence is CASSSQHGQEETF. The CDR3 nucleotides read TGTGCCAGCAGCAGCCAACACGGACAGGAGGAGACCTTC. This sequence joins TRBV7-3 and TRBJ1-2, with TRBD1 matching over 7 bases. V shed 5 bases and J 14 bases; nucleotides not matched to a gene: 14. This CDR3 has 13 residues. Germline-derived CDR1 and CDR2 are SGHTA and FQGTGA.

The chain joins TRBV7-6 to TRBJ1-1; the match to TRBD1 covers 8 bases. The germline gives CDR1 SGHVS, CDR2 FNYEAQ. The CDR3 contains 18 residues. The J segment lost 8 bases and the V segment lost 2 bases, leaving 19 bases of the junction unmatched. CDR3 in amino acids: CASSLTTLSQGGYVEAFF. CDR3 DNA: TGTGCCAGCAGCTTAACTACCCTATCACAGGGGGGGTATGTGGAAGCTTTCTTT. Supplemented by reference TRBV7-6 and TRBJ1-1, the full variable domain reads GAGVSQSPRYKVTKRGQDVALRCDPISGHVSLYWYRQALGQGPEFLTYFNYEAQQDKSGLPNDRFSAERPEGSISTLTIQRTEQRDSAMYRCASSLTTLSQGGYVEAFFGQGTRLTVV.

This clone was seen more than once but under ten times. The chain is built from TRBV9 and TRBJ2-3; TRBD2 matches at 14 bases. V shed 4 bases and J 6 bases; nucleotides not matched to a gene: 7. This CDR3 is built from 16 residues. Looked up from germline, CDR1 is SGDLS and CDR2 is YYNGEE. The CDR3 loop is CASSTGLAGASDTQYF. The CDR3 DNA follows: TGTGCCAGCAGCACGGGACTAGCGGGAGCGTCGGATACGCAGTATTTT.

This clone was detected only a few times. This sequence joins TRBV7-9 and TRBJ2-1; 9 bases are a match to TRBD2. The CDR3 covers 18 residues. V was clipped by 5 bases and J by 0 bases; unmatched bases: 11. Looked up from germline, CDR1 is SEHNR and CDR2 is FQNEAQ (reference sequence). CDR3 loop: CASSPLLGLASSYNEQFF. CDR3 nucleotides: TGTGCCAGCAGCCCCCTTCTTGGACTAGCGAGCTCCTACAATGAGCAGTTCTTC. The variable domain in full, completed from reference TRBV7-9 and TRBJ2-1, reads DTGVSQNPRHKITKRGQNVTFRCDPISEHNRLYWYRQTLGQGPEFLTYFQNEAQLEKSRLLSDRFSAERPKGSFSTLEIQRTEQGDSAMYLCASSPLLGLASSYNEQFFGPGTRLTVL.

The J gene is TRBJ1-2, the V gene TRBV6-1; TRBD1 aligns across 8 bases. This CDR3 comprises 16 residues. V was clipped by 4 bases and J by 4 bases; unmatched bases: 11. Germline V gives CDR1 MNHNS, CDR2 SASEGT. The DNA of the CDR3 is TGTGCCAGCAGTGGGCCCCGGTACGGGACAGGCTATGGCTACACCTTC. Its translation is CASSGPRYGTGYGYTF.

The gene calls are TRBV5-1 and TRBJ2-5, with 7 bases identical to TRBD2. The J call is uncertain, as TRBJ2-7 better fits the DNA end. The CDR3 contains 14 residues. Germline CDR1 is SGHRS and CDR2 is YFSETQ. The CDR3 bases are TGCGCCAGCAGCTCGCTGGCGGGAGCAGACGAGCAGTACTTC. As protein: CASSSLAGADEQYF.

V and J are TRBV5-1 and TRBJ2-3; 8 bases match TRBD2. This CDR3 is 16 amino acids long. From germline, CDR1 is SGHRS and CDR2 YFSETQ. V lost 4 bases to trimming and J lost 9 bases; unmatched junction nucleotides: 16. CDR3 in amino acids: CASSPETSGGPETQYF. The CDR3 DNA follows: TGCGCCAGCAGCCCCGAAACTAGCGGAGGGCCCGAGACGCAGTATTTT.

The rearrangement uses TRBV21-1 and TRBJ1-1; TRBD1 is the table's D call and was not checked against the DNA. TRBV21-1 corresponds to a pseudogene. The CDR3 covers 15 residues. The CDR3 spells CASSMGRGGSGEAFF. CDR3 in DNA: TGTGCCAGCAGCATGGGAAGGGGCGGAAGTGGGGAAGCTTTCTTT.

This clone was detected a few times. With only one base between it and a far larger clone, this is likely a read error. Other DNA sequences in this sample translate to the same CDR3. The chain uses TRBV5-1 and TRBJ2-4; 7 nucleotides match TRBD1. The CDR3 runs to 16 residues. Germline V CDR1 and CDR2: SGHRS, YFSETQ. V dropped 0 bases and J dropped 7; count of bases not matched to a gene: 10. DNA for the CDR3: TGCGCCAGCAGCTTGGGACCAGGGGGATCGGGGAACATTCAGTACTTC. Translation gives CASSLGPGGSGNIQYF.

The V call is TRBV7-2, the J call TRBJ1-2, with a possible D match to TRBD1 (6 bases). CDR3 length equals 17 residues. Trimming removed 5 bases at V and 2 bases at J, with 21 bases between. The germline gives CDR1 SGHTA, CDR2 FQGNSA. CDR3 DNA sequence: TGTGCCAGCAGCCCCGACGGGACATCTTTACCAAACTATGGCTACACCTTC. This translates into CASSPDGTSLPNYGYTF.